This TCR beta chain was captured in a study of blood T cells in healthy people across ages. Whole-study findings and limits: No conclusive comparison of naive versus antigen-experienced cells was possible with unsorted PBMCs. Researchers deemed the diversity estimates from one million T cells underestimates.

On this clonotype: Its antigen is unknown.

Primed by a sample-barcoded 5' primer and a J-beta primer mix, a second PCR proceeded for roughly 6 to 12 cycles. A template-switch adaptor containing 12 random nucleotides labeled each cDNA molecule. A single record per CDR3 protein comes from TCRdb applying MiXCR to the 5' RACE reads. The table records approximately 730,000 distinct CDR3 sequences, roughly 45% of them present only once. From germline, CDR1 is LGHNT and CDR2 FRNRAP. V lost 1 base to trimming and J lost 4 bases, with 10 bases between them. This CDR3 contains 14 residues. The TCR comes from a woman aged 55-69 years in good health. The chain couples TRBV12-5 to TRBJ1-2; D not resolved. The sample comprised blood. CDR3 in DNA: TGTGCTAGTGGTTTGGGAGAACTCCTCTATGGCTACACCTTC. Translated, it gives CASGLGELLYGYTF.